Each of the 25 T cell receptor beta chains below was sequenced from the same sample in a study of patients and donors after allogeneic stem cell transplantation. Using its own MiXCR run on the RT-PCR reads, TCRdb lists one record per CDR3 protein. Here the sample spans some 880,000 distinct CDR3 sequences, approximately 18% being singletons. The material sequenced was blood, either unsorted or a sorted T cell fraction (not recorded which). These receptors all come from a human donor who was either an allogeneic HSCT recipient or a stem cell or donor lymphocyte infusion donor (not recorded which). It is not recorded whose cells these are; they may come from a transplant donor.

The chain carries TRBV3-1 and TRBJ1-4; a possible D gene is TRBD1 (5 bases). The CDR3 contains 15 residues. Trimming shortened V by 4 bases and J by 8 bases, and 17 bases separated the two germline ends. In germline, CDR1 is LGHDT, CDR2 YNNKEL (reference sequence). Written as DNA, the CDR3 is TGTGCCAGCAGCCGAGGGACCTCCACGATGGAAAAACTGTTTTTT. Amino acid sequence: CASSRGTSTMEKLFF.

This clonotype has only a few counts. This rearrangement joins TRBV20-1 to TRBJ2-7; TRBD1 aligns across 7 bases. V dropped 1 base and J dropped 5; count of bases not matched to a gene: 5. CDR3 length equals 13 residues. Germline CDR1 and CDR2: DFQATT and SNEGSKA (reference sequence). The CDR3 here is CSARGTGEHEQYF. CDR3 DNA: TGCAGTGCTAGAGGAACAGGGGAGCACGAGCAGTACTTC.

The rearrangement joins TRBV6-2 or TRBV6-3 to TRBJ2-3, with D perhaps TRBD2 (5 bases). CDR3 length: 11 amino acids. V was shortened by 10 bases and J by 8 bases, with 13 bases between the two germline ends. Germline assignment: CDR1 MNHEY and CDR2 SVGEGT. CDR3 coding DNA: TGTGCCACCTTGAGCGGAACTACGCAGTATTTT. Translating gives CATLSGTTQYF.

The table lists this clonotype with a few counts. The chain employs TRBV5-1 and TRBJ1-1; unclear D gene. V dropped 4 bases and J dropped 5 bases, with 12 bases sitting between them. CDR1 SGHRS and CDR2 YFSETQ come from the germline V gene. The length of the CDR3 is 13 residues. CDR3 nucleotide sequence: TGCGCCAGCAGCCCTATCTCCGGTACTGAAGCTTTCTTT. Translating gives CASSPISGTEAFF.

The V call is TRBV20-1, the J call TRBJ2-7; 8 bases map to TRBD2. This CDR3 has 14 amino acids. The trim removed 2 bases at V and 6 bases at J, leaving 9 bases unmatched. Germline V gives CDR1 DFQATT, CDR2 SNEGSKA (reference sequence). Here the CDR3 DNA reads TGCAGTGCTAGATTAGCGGGGATGTCGGTCGAGCAGTACTTC. Its protein product is CSARLAGMSVEQYF.

This chain joins TRBV6-2 or TRBV6-3 and TRBJ1-1; the match to TRBD1 covers 10 bases. The CDR3 covers 15 residues. Germline CDR1 reads MNHEY; CDR2 reads SVGEGT. The V segment lost 6 bases and the J segment 4 bases; nucleotides outside the gene matches: 8. CDR3 loop: CASSNGWTGGTEAFF. The CDR3 nucleotides are TGTGCCAGCAGCAATGGGTGGACAGGGGGCACTGAAGCTTTCTTT.

This clonotype was counted between two and nine times. CDR3 amino acids: CATSDPGTGGAETQYF. The CDR3 bases are TGTGCCACCAGTGACCCCGGGACAGGGGGCGCAGAGACCCAGTACTTC. The chain carries TRBV24-1 and TRBJ2-5; 12 bases are a match to TRBD1. J lost 4 bases, V lost 4 bases, and 6 bases had no gene match. This CDR3 has 16 residues. Germline-derived CDR1 and CDR2 are KGHDR and SFDVKD.

This clonotype showed up just a few times. The chain uses TRBV7-8 and TRBJ1-6; 7 bases are shared with TRBD1. Germline loops: CDR1 SGHVS, CDR2 FQNEAQ. Trimming cost V 1 base and J 8 bases; bases outside gene matches: 2. This CDR3 comprises 14 residues. Here the CDR3 DNA reads TGTGCCAGCAGCTTAGGTGGGACAGATTCACCCCTCCACTTT. Residues: CASSLGGTDSPLHF.

The V and J genes are TRBV29-1 and TRBJ2-7, with D tentatively TRBD1 (6 bases). The CDR3 has 14 residues. Germline V gene data show CDR1 as SQVTM and CDR2 as ANQGSEA. Trimming took off 6 bases at V and 3 bases at J, with 18 bases between the two ends. The CDR3 DNA reads TGCAGCGTAGTACCTACAGGGTTGCTCTACGAGCAGTACTTC. Its protein product is CSVVPTGLLYEQYF.

This clonotype was observed many times. The chain couples TRBV27 to TRBJ2-7; TRBD2 might be the D (6 bases). Trimming shortened V by 5 bases and J by 0 bases, and 8 bases separated the two germline ends. This CDR3 region has 13 residues. CDR1 is MNHEY and CDR2 is SMNVEV in the germline V gene (reference sequence). The DNA of the CDR3 is TGTGCCAGCAGTGCGACTAGCTCCTACGAGCAGTACTTC. This codes for CASSATSSYEQYF.

This clonotype was seen only a few times. The chain joins TRBV20-1 to TRBJ2-7, with TRBD2 matching over 7 bases. Germline V gives CDR1 DFQATT, CDR2 SNEGSKA (reference sequence). CDR3 length equals 14 residues. V was clipped by 5 bases and J by 0 bases; unmatched bases: 7. The chain's CDR3 is CSAHERGDSYEQYF. The DNA of the CDR3 is TGCAGTGCTCATGAGCGGGGAGACTCCTACGAGCAGTACTTC.

V gene TRBV6-2 or TRBV6-3 combines with J gene TRBJ2-5; 11 nucleotides agree with TRBD2. The germline V gene encodes CDR1 MNHEY and CDR2 SVGEGT. The CDR3 is 13 amino acids. V dropped 10 bases and J dropped 4; count of bases not matched to a gene: 5. The DNA of the CDR3 is TGTGCCACCGTAGCGGGAGGGAGAGAGACCCAGTACTTC. Protein product: CATVAGGRETQYF.

The rearrangement joins TRBV3-1 to TRBJ2-1; D is undetermined. Germline V gene lookup returns CDR1 LGHDT and CDR2 YNNKEL (reference sequence). This CDR3 spans 12 amino acids. V gave up 2 bases and J gave up 8 bases, with 7 bases separating them. CDR3 sequence: CASSQREYEQFF. The CDR3 DNA is TGTGCCAGCAGCCAACGTGAGTATGAGCAGTTCTTC.

The sample holds one count of this clonotype. Written as DNA, the CDR3 is TGTGCCAGCAGTGAGGTTAGCGGGAGCTTCTACGAGCAGTACTTC. Residues: CASSEVSGSFYEQYF. The rearrangement links TRBV2 to TRBJ2-7; 9 nucleotides align to TRBD2. The J segment lost 3 bases and the V segment lost 3 bases, leaving 6 bases of the junction unmatched. Germline V lookup: CDR1 SNHLY, CDR2 FYNNEI. This CDR3 spans 15 amino acids.

Only a few counts were recorded for this clonotype. The V call is TRBV5-1, the J call TRBJ2-5, with TRBD2 matching over 9 bases. The V gene's germline CDR1 is SGHRS and CDR2 YFSETQ. Unmatched junction bases numbered 2, after V lost 1 base and J lost 1 base. This CDR3 is built from 15 residues. CDR3 loop: CASSLSGRLQETQYF. For the CDR3, the DNA is TGCGCCAGCAGCTTGAGCGGGAGGCTCCAAGAGACCCAGTACTTC.

V usage is TRBV19 and J usage is TRBJ1-6; no clear D. Germline V gene data show CDR1 as LNHDA and CDR2 as SQIVND (reference sequence). V was trimmed by 3 bases and J by 0 bases, leaving 6 bases between them. The CDR3 has 15 amino acids. CDR3 sequence (DNA): TGTGCCAGTAGTATCTACAGCTCCTATAATTCACCCCTCCACTTT. Translating gives CASSIYSSYNSPLHF. The full variable domain, with the rest looked up from reference TRBV19 and TRBJ1-6, is DGGITQSPKYLFRKEGQNVTLSCEQNLNHDAMYWYRQDPGQGLRLIYYSQIVNDFQKGDIAEGYSVSREKKESFPLTVTSAQKNPTAFYLCASSIYSSYNSPLHFGNGTRLTVT.

This clonotype was seen repeatedly, ten times or more. The rearrangement links TRBV20-1 to TRBJ2-3; 9 bases map to TRBD1. V lost 3 bases, J lost 2 bases, and 9 bases stayed unmatched. Germline CDR1 reads DFQATT; CDR2 reads SNEGSKA (reference sequence). The length of the CDR3 is 16 residues. CDR3 DNA sequence: TGCAGTGCTAGGGTTCGGGACAGGGCCATCACAGATACGCAGTATTTT. This gives the protein CSARVRDRAITDTQYF.

This clonotype was seen more than once but under ten times. The chain couples TRBV7-8 to TRBJ1-3; perhaps TRBD1 as D (5 bases). Between the trimmed V and J ends, which lost 4 bases and 0 bases, there was a span of 19 bases. Germline CDR1 is SGHVS and CDR2 is FQNEAQ. This CDR3 spans 18 amino acids. CDR3 coding DNA: TGTGCCAGCAGCTACTCCGGGGCCACTGAATACTCTGGAAACACCATATATTTT. The encoded protein is CASSYSGATEYSGNTIYF.

The chain carries TRBV6-5 and TRBJ2-7; TRBD2 agrees at 14 bases. Germline CDR1 and CDR2: MNHEY and SVGAGI. The CDR3 spans 18 residues. The J segment lost 3 bases and the V segment lost 2 bases, leaving 9 bases of the junction unmatched. CDR3 region: CASSYAGLAGVKNYEQYF. CDR3 DNA sequence: TGTGCCAGCAGTTACGCGGGACTAGCGGGGGTAAAGAACTACGAGCAGTACTTC.

The table lists this clonotype with a few counts. The chain is built from TRBV7-2 and TRBJ2-3; D remains unclear. Trimming shortened V by 5 bases and J by 3 bases, and 18 bases separated the two germline ends. Germline-derived CDR1 and CDR2 are SGHTA and FQGNSA. The CDR3 consists of 16 residues. This CDR3 is CASSQTPATLTDTQYF. For the CDR3, the DNA is TGTGCCAGCAGCCAAACCCCAGCAACGCTAACAGATACGCAGTATTTT.

The genes are TRBV4-3 and TRBJ1-1; tentative D call: TRBD1 (5 bases). This CDR3 spans 15 amino acids. The V and J ends lost 0 bases and 6 bases respectively, with 14 bases between them. Germline loops: CDR1 LGHNA, CDR2 YSLEER. CDR3 loop: CASSQDIAQGAEAFF. The DNA for the CDR3 is TGCGCCAGCAGCCAAGATATCGCCCAGGGCGCTGAAGCTTTCTTT.

The rearrangement uses TRBV15 and TRBJ1-1, with D perhaps TRBD1 (5 bases). Germline CDR1 reads LNHNV; CDR2 reads YYDKDF (reference sequence). V gave up 0 bases and J gave up 5 bases, with 10 bases separating them. The CDR3 covers 14 residues. The CDR3 reads CATSREGERTEAFF. Here the CDR3 DNA reads TGTGCCACCAGCAGAGAAGGGGAGAGGACTGAAGCTTTCTTT.

This clonotype was counted ten times or more. The rearrangement uses TRBV12-3 or TRBV12-4 and TRBJ2-2, with TRBD2 identical over 12 bases. J lost 3 bases, V lost 3 bases, and 5 bases had no gene match. CDR3 length: 17 residues. The CDR3 DNA reads as TGTGCCAGCAGTTTTGGACTAGCGGGGAAATACACCGGGGAGCTGTTTTTT. Amino acid sequence: CASSFGLAGKYTGELFF.

This clonotype was seen just once. The chain is built from TRBV3-1 and TRBJ2-3; tentative D call: TRBD2 (5 bases). V dropped 1 base and J dropped 0 bases, with 8 bases sitting between them. Germline loops: CDR1 LGHDT, CDR2 YNNKEL (reference sequence). This CDR3 is 15 amino acids long. DNA of the CDR3: TGTGCCAGCAGCCAAGTAGCGTTTAGCACAGATACGCAGTATTTT. It encodes CASSQVAFSTDTQYF.

The chain couples TRBV6-2 or TRBV6-3 to TRBJ2-3, with D possibly TRBD2 on 6 matching bases. V was clipped by 5 bases and J by 4 bases, with 16 bases between them. From germline, CDR1 is MNHEY and CDR2 SVGEGT. The CDR3 extends over 15 amino acids. CDR3 sequence (DNA): TGTGCCAGCAGTGCCCTTATCGCGGGACCAGATACGCAGTATTTT. This gives the protein CASSALIAGPDTQYF.